These 9 T cell receptor beta chains were sequenced from one sample in a study of cytomegalovirus exposure and HLA in healthy donors. Both 60 Vbeta primers and 13 Jbeta primers went into the PCR. Sequenced by immunoSEQ multiplex PCR; TCRdb stores in-frame clones only, minus some. The sample yields 130,000 or so clones, roughly three quarters seen once. Sequenced sample: PBMCs. The receptors here all came from a woman in her thirties or forties in good health and CMV-seronegative.

This chain uses TRBV28 with TRBJ1-1; D may be TRBD1 (5 bases). V shed 4 bases and J shed 7 bases, with 25 bases lying between them. CDR1 MDHEN and CDR2 SYDVKM come from the germline V gene. This CDR3 is built from 17 residues. The chain's CDR3 is CASSSAQGTLYDDEAFF. The CDR3 DNA follows: TGTGCCAGCAGTTCGGCTCAGGGAACACTGTACGATGATGAAGCTTTCTTT. Drawing the rest from reference TRBV28 and TRBJ1-1, the complete variable domain is DVKVTQSSRYLVKRTGEKVFLECVQDMDHENMFWYRQDPGLGLRLIYFSYDVKMKEKGDIPEGYSVSREKKERFSLILESASTNQTSMYLCASSSAQGTLYDDEAFFGQGTRLTVV.

As for this clone: This same CDR3 is encoded by further DNA sequences in the sample. The chain combines TRBV5-1 with TRBJ2-7; the D is unclear. Germline lookup yields CDR1 SGHRS and CDR2 YFSETQ. This CDR3 is built from 13 residues. V lost 0 bases and J lost 1, with 5 bases in between. This CDR3 reads CASSLAGSYEQYF. The DNA of the CDR3 is TGCGCCAGCAGCTTGGCCGGGTCCTACGAGCAGTACTTC.

The chain carries TRBV19 and TRBJ1-5; no clear D gene. CDR3 length: 16 residues. V dropped 5 bases and J dropped 0 bases, with 14 bases sitting between them. CDR1 and CDR2 from the germline V gene are LNHDA and SQIVND (reference sequence). This CDR3 reads CASSPQNRNSNQPQHF. In DNA form, the CDR3 reads TGTGCCAGTAGTCCCCAGAACAGAAATAGCAATCAGCCCCAGCATTTT.

This chain joins TRBV6-6 and TRBJ1-2, with 9 bases lining up with TRBD1. The CDR3 spans 16 residues. CDR1 MNHNY and CDR2 SVGAGI come from the germline V gene (reference sequence). The J segment lost 8 bases and the V segment lost 2 bases, leaving 12 bases of the junction unmatched. CDR3 region: CASSYPLDRGSGGYTF. Written as DNA, the CDR3 is TGTGCCAGCAGTTACCCACTGGACAGGGGATCGGGAGGCTACACCTTC.

The chain is built from TRBV9 and TRBJ2-7; 7 bases agree with TRBD2. This CDR3 has 15 residues. From germline, CDR1 is SGDLS and CDR2 YYNGEE. V trimming: 0 bases; J trimming: 4 bases; junction bases outside the gene matches: 7. CDR3 protein: CASSVGFGEGYEQYF. CDR3 coding DNA: TGTGCCAGCAGCGTAGGATTCGGGGAGGGGTACGAGCAGTACTTC. The full variable domain, completed using reference TRBV9 and TRBJ2-7, is DSGVTQTPKHLITATGQRVTLRCSPRSGDLSVYWYQQSLDQGLQFLIQYYNGEERAKGNILERFSAQQFPDLHSELNLSSLELGDSALYFCASSVGFGEGYEQYFGPGTRLTVT.

This chain links TRBV2 with TRBJ1-6, with unresolved D. CDR1 is SNHLY and CDR2 is FYNNEI in the germline V gene. This CDR3 contains 14 residues. Trimming shortened V by 4 bases and J by 9 bases, and 13 bases separated the two germline ends. This CDR3 reads CASSAGLAGSPLHF. CDR3 coding DNA: TGTGCCAGCAGTGCGGGCCTGGCGGGTTCACCCCTCCACTTT.

This clone was seen a handful of times. The V gene is TRBV4-1, the J gene TRBJ2-7; unclear D gene. Deletions cut 0 bases from V and 3 bases from J, with 9 bases between. The CDR3 spans 14 residues. CDR1 is MGHRA and CDR2 is YSYEKL in the germline V gene. The CDR3 nucleotides read TGCGCCAGCAGCCAAGACGAGGAAATCTACGAGCAGTACTTC. This sequence encodes CASSQDEEIYEQYF.

The chain is built from TRBV4-2 and TRBJ2-5, with D maybe TRBD2 (6 bases). The V gene lost 5 bases and the J gene lost 2 bases, with 12 bases spanning the gap. The CDR3 sequence is 14 residues long. In germline, CDR1 is LGHNA, CDR2 YNFKEQ. The CDR3 is CASSFPGGQETQYF. DNA of the CDR3: TGTGCCAGCAGCTTCCCCGGGGGACAAGAGACCCAGTACTTC.

The V and J genes are TRBV6-5 and TRBJ1-2, with D maybe TRBD1 (5 bases). Germline V gene sequence: CDR1 MNHEY, CDR2 SVGAGI. Trimming cost V 5 bases and J 3 bases, with 16 bases left between them. The CDR3 has 15 amino acids. CDR3 amino acids: CASSQTGTNHYGYTF. In DNA form, the CDR3 reads TGTGCCAGCAGTCAAACAGGAACCAACCACTATGGCTACACCTTC.